These T cell receptor beta chains were read from a single sample in a study of OX40 agonist ivuxolimab in advanced cancers. The protocol was immunoSEQ multiplex PCR, while the TCRdb copy is restricted to in-frame clones and leaves out a portion. The sample carries about 52,000 clones, approximately 86% recorded once. The sequencing here drew on CD4+ or CD8+ T cells sorted from blood, taken in a trial of the OX40 agonist ivuxolimab. The receptors stem from an adult with an advanced solid tumor such as melanoma, head and neck, liver or kidney cancer. The CDR3 runs from the conserved cysteine through the conserved F or W. Each record gives: D gene, V gene, J gene, clone size, CDR3 protein, CDR3 DNA. The D gene is left open where the match is weak. Expanded clones are given a class, and other clones once, few, many or no size at all.

>.|TRBV11-2|TRBJ2-2|.
CASTWVERGELFF
TGTGCCAGCACCTGGGTGGAAAGGGGGGAGCTGTTTTTT
>.|TRBV4-3|TRBJ2-7|.
CASSSSLQVTYEQYF
TGCGCCAGCAGCTCAAGTTTACAGGTAACCTACGAGCAGTACTTC
>.|TRBV19|TRBJ2-3|.
CASSHQYTSTDTQYF
TGTGCCAGTAGCCATCAGTATACTAGCACAGATACGCAGTATTTT
>TRBD2|TRBV7-9|TRBJ2-5|once
CASSLVVAGEETQYF
TGTGCCAGCAGCTTAGTGGTAGCGGGGGAAGAGACCCAGTACTTC
>TRBD1|TRBV5-6|TRBJ2-5|.
CASSFRGPGETQYF
TGTGCCAGCAGCTTCAGGGGGCCTGGAGAGACCCAGTACTTC
>.|TRBV6-5|TRBJ1-1|.
CASSRSANTEAFF
TGTGCCTCCTCAAGGTCAGCGAACACTGAAGCTTTCTTT
>.|TRBV6-6|TRBJ1-2|medium-sized
CASSYRSVANYGYTF
TGTGCCAGCAGTTACCGCTCCGTAGCTAACTATGGCTACACCTTC
>TRBD1|TRBV5-8|TRBJ2-5|once
CASSHRGETQYF
TGTGCCAGCAGCCACAGGGGAGAGACCCAGTACTTC
>.|TRBV6-5|TRBJ2-7|.
CASRGRSYEQYF
TGTGCCAGCAGGGGGCGAAGCTACGAGCAGTACTTC
>.|TRBV13|TRBJ2-7|.
CASSLSPGLYEQYF
TGTGCCAGCAGCTTAAGCCCCGGCCTCTACGAGCAGTACTTC
>.|TRBV14|TRBJ2-7|.
CASSQAWSPYEQYF
TGTGCCAGCAGCCAGGCTTGGTCCCCCTACGAGCAGTACTTC
>.|TRBV19|TRBJ1-5|.
CASNRSGPLPRTSNQPQHF
TGTGCCAGTAATCGTTCGGGACCCCTCCCTAGAACTAGCAATCAGCCCCAGCATTTT
>TRBD2|TRBV7-3|TRBJ2-5|.
CASSPNGGALETQYF
TGTGCCAGCAGCCCTAACGGGGGGGCCTTAGAGACCCAGTACTTC
>.|TRBV5-1|TRBJ1-2|.
CASSLVAGNGYTF
TGCGCCAGCAGCTTGGTTGCAGGGAACGGCTACACCTTC
>TRBD1|TRBV5-1|TRBJ2-2|.
CASSAGQGSGELFF
TGCGCCAGCAGCGCGGGACAGGGATCCGGGGAGCTGTTTTTT
>.|TRBV7-8|TRBJ1-5|once
CASSMGQGGQPQHF
TGTGCCAGCAGTATGGGTCAGGGCGGTCAGCCCCAGCATTTT
>TRBD1|TRBV7-9|TRBJ2-3|.
CASSFRDREFTDTQYF
TGTGCCAGCAGCTTCCGGGACAGGGAATTCACAGATACGCAGTATTTT
>.|TRBV4-3|TRBJ1-2|.
CASSQDLSGYNGYTF
TGCGCCAGCAGCCAAGATTTATCAGGGTATAATGGCTACACCTTC
>TRBD1|TRBV9|TRBJ2-1|.
CASSVEGRQGAGNEQFF
TGTGCCAGCAGCGTAGAGGGTAGGCAGGGGGCGGGTAATGAGCAGTTCTTC
>.|TRBV19|TRBJ1-5|.
CASSLRSAPKVDF
TGTGCCAGTAGTCTCCGCTCAGCCCCAAAGGTGGATTTT
>TRBD1|TRBV27|TRBJ2-2|.
CASSLTGLNTGELFF
TGTGCCAGCAGTTTGACAGGGTTGAACACCGGGGAGCTGTTTTTT
>.|TRBV9|TRBJ2-2|.
CASSAPANTGELFF
TGTGCCAGCAGCGCCCCAGCCAACACCGGGGAGCTGTTTTTT
>.|TRBV5-4|TRBJ2-3|once
CASSLGPGSRNTDTQYF
TGTGCCAGCAGCTTGGGCCCGGGGAGCCGAAACACAGATACGCAGTATTTT
>.|TRBV7-7|TRBJ2-7|.
CASSRPTYEQYF
TGTGCCAGCAGCCGCCCTACCTACGAGCAGTACTTC